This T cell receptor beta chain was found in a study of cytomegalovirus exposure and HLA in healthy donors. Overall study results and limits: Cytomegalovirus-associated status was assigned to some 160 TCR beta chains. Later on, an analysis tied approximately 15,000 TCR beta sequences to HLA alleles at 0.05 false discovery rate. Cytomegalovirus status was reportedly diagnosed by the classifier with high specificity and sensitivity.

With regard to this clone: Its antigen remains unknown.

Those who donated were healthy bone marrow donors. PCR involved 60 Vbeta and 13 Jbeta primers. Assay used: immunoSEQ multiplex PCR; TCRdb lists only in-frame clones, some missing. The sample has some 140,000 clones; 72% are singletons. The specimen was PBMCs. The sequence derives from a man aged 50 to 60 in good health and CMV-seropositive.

Here the CDR3 reads CSVNVGQGGLATGELFF. The DNA for the CDR3 is TGCAGCGTGAACGTGGGACAGGGCGGCCTGGCCACCGGGGAGCTGTTTTTT. This chain uses TRBV29-1 with TRBJ2-2; 9 positions agree with TRBD1. Unmatched junction bases numbered 15, after V lost 6 bases and J lost 4 bases. This CDR3 has 17 amino acids. In germline, CDR1 is SQVTM, CDR2 ANQGSEA.